This TCR beta chain was profiled in a study of response to subunit inactivated influenza vaccine. General study points: Authors proposed each seasonal influenza vaccination draws in few new T cells.

The V end lost 0 bases, the J end lost 2 bases, and 7 bases lay between the germline ends. The length of the CDR3 is 14 residues. TCRdb re-derived calls from the RT-PCR reads in MiXCR, one entry per CDR3 protein. The sample gives about 520,000 distinct CDR3 sequences, approximately 6.9% of which show up once; around 13% is in the top ten. This clonotype was seen at least ten times. Its matching antigen is unknown. The sequenced sample was PBMCs from blood, obtained around 2 years after vaccination. The chain recombines TRBV12-3 or TRBV12-4 with TRBJ1-2; no firm D call. This TCR was recovered from a man between 50 and 69 years old who received an inactivated influenza vaccine. The CDR3 nucleotides are TGTGCCAGCAGTTTAGCTGTCAGAAACTATGGCTACACCTTC. It translates to CASSLAVRNYGYTF.